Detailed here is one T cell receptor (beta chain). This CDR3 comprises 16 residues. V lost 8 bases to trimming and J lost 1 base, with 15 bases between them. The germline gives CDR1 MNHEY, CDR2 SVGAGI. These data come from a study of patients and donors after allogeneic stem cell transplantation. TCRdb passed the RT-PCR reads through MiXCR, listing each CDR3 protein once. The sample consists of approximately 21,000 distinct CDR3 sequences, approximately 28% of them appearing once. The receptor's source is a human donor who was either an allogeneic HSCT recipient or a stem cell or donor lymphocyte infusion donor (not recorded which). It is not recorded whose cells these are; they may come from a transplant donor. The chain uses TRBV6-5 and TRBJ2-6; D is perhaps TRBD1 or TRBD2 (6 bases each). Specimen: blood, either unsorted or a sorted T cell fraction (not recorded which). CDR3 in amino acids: CASGRLQGSGANVLTF. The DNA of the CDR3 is TGTGCCAGCGGGAGGCTACAGGGATCTGGGGCCAACGTCCTGACTTTC.